Listed below are T cell receptor beta chains from one sample, sequenced in a study of shared clonotypes between healthy human individuals. Here immunoSEQ multiplex PCR was the method, and the copy in TCRdb shows in-frame clones only, minus some. The sample holds about 2.4 million clones, 93% seen once. Sequences were obtained from naive CD4+ T cells from PBMCs. These receptors all come from a man aged 18 to 30 in good health. Some clones in this sample may be carry-over from other donors' samples. The CDR3 runs from the conserved cysteine through the conserved F or W. Each record gives: D gene, J gene, clone size, V gene, CDR3 protein, CDR3 DNA. The D gene is left open where the match is weak. Some rows mark clone size as missing; the rest say once, few, many or name a class of expanded clone.

d_gene: NA; j_gene: TRBJ1-4; abundance: NA; v_gene: TRBV16; CDR3aa: CASSQWRQDNEKLFF; CDR3nt: TGTGCCAGCAGCCAATGGAGGCAGGATAATGAAAAACTGTTTTTT
d_gene: NA; j_gene: TRBJ1-1; abundance: NA; v_gene: TRBV2; CDR3aa: CASSEDSNTEAFF; CDR3nt: TGTGCCAGCAGTGAAGACTCGAACACTGAAGCTTTCTTT
d_gene: NA; j_gene: TRBJ2-3; abundance: NA; v_gene: TRBV19; CDR3aa: CASSGSPLTDTQYF; CDR3nt: TGTGCCAGTAGTGGCTCCCCCCTCACAGATACGCAGTATTTT
d_gene: TRBD1; j_gene: TRBJ2-7; abundance: NA; v_gene: TRBV11-3; CDR3aa: CASSLGTGTGDYEQYF; CDR3nt: TGTGCCAGCAGCTTAGGGACCGGGACAGGGGACTACGAGCAGTACTTC
d_gene: NA; j_gene: TRBJ2-3; abundance: NA; v_gene: TRBV25-1; CDR3aa: CASSEHWSSTDTQYF; CDR3nt: TGTGCCAGCAGTGAACATTGGTCCAGCACAGATACGCAGTATTTT
d_gene: NA; j_gene: TRBJ2-3; abundance: NA; v_gene: TRBV9; CDR3aa: CASSVVNHPQYF; CDR3nt: TGTGCCAGCAGCGTAGTGAACCACCCGCAGTATTTT
d_gene: NA; j_gene: TRBJ2-1; abundance: NA; v_gene: TRBV7-2; CDR3aa: CASSTAGWDEQFF; CDR3nt: TGTGCCAGCAGCACAGCAGGGTGGGATGAGCAGTTCTTC
d_gene: NA; j_gene: TRBJ1-1; abundance: once; v_gene: TRBV2; CDR3aa: CASSEARTAEAFF; CDR3nt: TGTGCCAGCAGTGAAGCGCGGACCGCGGAAGCTTTCTTT
d_gene: NA; j_gene: TRBJ1-2; abundance: NA; v_gene: TRBV18; CDR3aa: CASSPGHSYGYTF; CDR3nt: TGTGCCAGCTCACCGGGACACTCCTATGGCTACACCTTC
d_gene: NA; j_gene: TRBJ2-7; abundance: NA; v_gene: TRBV18; CDR3aa: CASSQGVGGVISYEQYF; CDR3nt: TGTGCCAGCTCCCAAGGGGTGGGAGGCGTGATATCCTACGAGCAGTACTTC
d_gene: NA; j_gene: TRBJ1-1; abundance: NA; v_gene: TRBV6-5; CDR3aa: CASKTNAPPEAFF; CDR3nt: TGTGCCAGCAAGACGAATGCGCCACCTGAAGCTTTCTTT
d_gene: NA; j_gene: TRBJ2-6; abundance: NA; v_gene: TRBV28; CDR3aa: CASSFPGADSGANVLTF; CDR3nt: TGTGCCAGCAGTTTTCCAGGGGCGGACTCTGGGGCCAACGTCCTGACTTTC
d_gene: NA; j_gene: TRBJ1-4; abundance: NA; v_gene: TRBV5-4; CDR3aa: CASSAGTNEKLFF; CDR3nt: TGTGCCAGCAGCGCCGGGACTAATGAAAAACTGTTTTTT
d_gene: NA; j_gene: TRBJ1-2; abundance: few; v_gene: TRBV7-9; CDR3aa: CASSSSGKDGYTF; CDR3nt: TGTGCCAGCAGCTCCTCGGGGAAGGATGGCTACACCTTC
d_gene: NA; j_gene: TRBJ1-2; abundance: once; v_gene: TRBV16; CDR3aa: CASSQEGTRHYGYTF; CDR3nt: TGTGCCAGCAGCCAAGAAGGAACCCGCCACTATGGCTACACCTTC
d_gene: NA; j_gene: TRBJ1-6; abundance: NA; v_gene: TRBV2; CDR3aa: CASSLGQSYNSPLHF; CDR3nt: TGTGCCAGCTCTCTCGGACAGTCCTATAATTCACCCCTCCACTTT
d_gene: NA; j_gene: TRBJ2-7; abundance: NA; v_gene: TRBV7-9; CDR3aa: CASSPLGGSYEQYF; CDR3nt: TGTGCCAGCAGCCCCCTAGGGGGGTCCTACGAGCAGTACTTC
d_gene: NA; j_gene: TRBJ1-4; abundance: NA; v_gene: TRBV28; CDR3aa: CASSLSGGDNEKLFF; CDR3nt: TGTGCCAGCAGTTTATCAGGAGGGGATAATGAAAAACTGTTTTTT
d_gene: NA; j_gene: TRBJ2-5; abundance: NA; v_gene: TRBV2; CDR3aa: CATQQNQKETQYF; CDR3nt: TGTGCCACACAGCAAAACCAAAAAGAGACCCAGTACTTC
d_gene: NA; j_gene: TRBJ1-5; abundance: NA; v_gene: TRBV15; CDR3aa: CATSRVIVRDSNQPQHF; CDR3nt: TGTGCCACCAGCAGAGTCATCGTAAGGGATAGCAATCAGCCCCAGCATTTT
d_gene: NA; j_gene: TRBJ1-6; abundance: NA; v_gene: TRBV10-3; CDR3aa: CAISDKGSLHSPLHF; CDR3nt: TGTGCCATCAGTGATAAAGGGTCGTTGCATTCACCCCTCCACTTT
d_gene: NA; j_gene: TRBJ1-2; abundance: NA; v_gene: TRBV14; CDR3aa: CASSQELNYGYTF; CDR3nt: TGTGCCAGCAGCCAAGAACTTAACTATGGCTACACCTTC
d_gene: TRBD2; j_gene: TRBJ2-5; abundance: once; v_gene: TRBV4-2; CDR3aa: CASSQEGQRELETQYF; CDR3nt: TGTGCCAGCAGCCAAGAGGGGCAGCGGGAGCTGGAGACCCAGTACTTC
d_gene: TRBD2; j_gene: TRBJ2-3; abundance: NA; v_gene: TRBV4-2; CDR3aa: CASSQDLIGLAGVRDTQYF; CDR3nt: TGTGCCAGCAGCCAAGATCTCATAGGACTAGCGGGAGTTCGGGATACGCAGTATTTT